The 18 T cell receptor beta chains reported below all come from one sample, sequenced in a study of T cell responses to AZD1222 COVID-19 vaccine. Sequenced by immunoSEQ multiplex PCR; TCRdb stores in-frame clones only, minus some. There are some 140,000 clones in the sample; roughly 85% occur only once, and 7.9% lies in the top ten. The sample in question was peripheral blood, obtained 28 days after the second dose of the MenACWY control vaccine. The origin of the receptors is an adult who received the MenACWY meningococcal vaccine as a control.

The chain employs TRBV15 and TRBJ2-3; D not resolved. Trimming pared 2 bases from V and 2 bases from J, leaving 5 bases between. The CDR3 has 13 amino acids. Germline loops: CDR1 LNHNV, CDR2 YYDKDF (reference sequence). CDR3 nucleotides: TGTGCCACCAGCAGACCATACACAGATACGCAGTATTTT. This translates into CATSRPYTDTQYF.

The rearrangement uses TRBV28 and TRBJ1-1, with 9 nucleotides matching TRBD1. In germline, CDR1 is MDHEN, CDR2 SYDVKM. V was clipped by 6 bases and J by 11 bases; unmatched bases: 7. The CDR3 length is 12 residues. CDR3 nucleotide sequence: TGTGCCAGCAGGCGGGACAGGGCTAAGGCTTTCTTT. Translation gives CASRRDRAKAFF.

This clone was seen only once. The chain is built from TRBV4-2 and TRBJ2-1, with 14 positions matching TRBD2. The CDR3 runs 15 residues. V lost 0 bases and J lost 8; bases outside the gene matches: 0. The germline CDR1 and CDR2 sequences are LGHNA and YNFKEQ. In DNA form, the CDR3 reads TGTGCCAGCAGCCAAGAGACTAGCGGGGGGGATGAGCAGTTCTTC. Amino acids: CASSQETSGGDEQFF.

The chain is built from TRBV18 and TRBJ1-5, with TRBD1 matching 10 bases. The CDR3 spans 17 residues. The germline V gene has CDR1 KGHSH and CDR2 LQKENI. The junction had 7 bases not matched to a gene; V was cut back by 3 bases and J by 2 bases. The CDR3 here is CASSPGTGVSGNQPQHF. The CDR3 bases are TGTGCCAGCTCACCCGGGACAGGGGTCTCGGGCAATCAGCCCCAGCATTTT.

This clone is a singleton in its sample. The V call is TRBV5-5, the J call TRBJ1-1, with 8 bases identical to TRBD1. The CDR3 is made up of 13 amino acids. Germline-derived CDR1 and CDR2 are SGHKS and YYEKEE (reference sequence). The junction had 3 bases not matched to a gene; V was cut back by 4 bases and J by 4 bases. The CDR3 sequence: CASSRDRLTEAFF. DNA for the CDR3: TGTGCCAGCAGCCGGGACAGGCTCACTGAAGCTTTCTTT.

The chain has TRBV11-3 and TRBJ1-2; D gene unclear. Trimming took 5 bases from V and 8 from J, leaving 12 bases between them. Looked up from germline, CDR1 is SGHNT and CDR2 is YENEEA. The CDR3 extends over 12 amino acids. Here the CDR3 DNA reads TGTGCCAGCAGCCATCTCCTAGGGGGCTACACCTTC. Translated, it gives CASSHLLGGYTF.

This clone was observed a few times. The chain combines TRBV19 with TRBJ1-5; TRBD1 is a possible D gene (6 bases). Looked up from germline, CDR1 is LNHDA and CDR2 is SQIVND (reference sequence). The CDR3 extends over 16 amino acids. The V end lost 0 bases, the J end lost 4 bases, and 13 bases lay between the germline ends. The CDR3 nucleotides are TGTGCCAGTAGTATAGATCGAGGGGGGGGAAATCAGCCCCAGCATTTT. This gives the protein CASSIDRGGGNQPQHF.

Concerning this clone itself: One end of the junction does not line up with germline, which may come from a read error. The chain has TRBV12-3 or TRBV12-4 and TRBJ2-2; D is ambiguous. The CDR3 is made up of 13 amino acids. This chain's CDR3 is CASSLGPPGELFF. In DNA form, the CDR3 reads TGTGCCAGCAGCTTAGGACCCCCCGGGGAGCTGTTTTTT.

The chain recombines TRBV12-3 or TRBV12-4 with TRBJ1-1; D gene ambiguous. Trimming left V 2 bases short and J 3 bases short, with 7 bases between. The CDR3 runs 13 residues. In nucleotides, the CDR3 is TGTGCCAGCAGTTTACTGAGGGACACTGAAGCTTTCTTT. It encodes CASSLLRDTEAFF.

The chain carries TRBV10-3 and TRBJ2-1; either TRBD1 or TRBD2 may supply D (5 bases each). The CDR3 extends over 15 amino acids. The ends were cut back, 3 bases at V and 0 bases at J, with 9 bases in the middle. Germline V gene sequence: CDR1 ENHRY, CDR2 SYGVKD. The CDR3 DNA reads as TGTGCCATCAGTGAAAAGGGGAGCTCCTACAATGAGCAGTTCTTC. This translates into CAISEKGSSYNEQFF.

This sequence joins TRBV11-3 and TRBJ2-5, with 9 bases matching TRBD2. V trimming: 5 bases; J trimming: 9 bases; junction bases outside the gene matches: 10. The CDR3 runs 14 residues. Per germline, CDR1 SGHNT and CDR2 YENEEA. The CDR3 bases are TGTGCCAGCAGCCCCGCATCTAGCGGGGTGCCCCAGTACTTC. Amino acid sequence: CASSPASSGVPQYF. Full variable domain (missing parts from reference TRBV11-3 and TRBJ2-5): EAGVVQSPRYKIIEKKQPVAFWCNPISGHNTLYWYLQNLGQGPELLIRYENEEAVDDSQLPKDRFSAERLKGVDSTLKIQPAELGDSAVYLCASSPASSGVPQYFGPGTRLLVL.

This chain uses TRBV5-4 with TRBJ2-5; 11 bases agree with TRBD2. CDR1 and CDR2 from the germline V gene are SGHNT and YYREEE (reference sequence). The length of the CDR3 is 16 residues. V trimming: 1 base; J trimming: 7 bases; junction bases outside the gene matches: 9. Here the CDR3 reads CASSLPLAGVRGTQYF. The CDR3 coding sequence is TGTGCCAGCAGCTTGCCACTAGCGGGAGTAAGGGGGACCCAGTACTTC.

This clone came up once. V usage is TRBV7-2 and J usage is TRBJ1-6; no firm D call. CDR3 length equals 15 residues. V lost 4 bases and J lost 9, with 16 bases in between. Germline V gene sequence: CDR1 SGHTA, CDR2 FQGNSA. The CDR3: CASSSAQGRSSPLHF. The CDR3 DNA reads TGTGCCAGCAGCTCAGCCCAAGGAAGGAGTTCACCCCTCCACTTT. The variable domain in full, completed from reference TRBV7-2 and TRBJ1-6, reads GAGVSQSPSNKVTEKGKDVELRCDPISGHTALYWYRQSLGQGLEFLIYFQGNSAPDKSGLPSDRFSAERTGGSVSTLTIQRTQQEDSAVYLCASSSAQGRSSPLHFGNGTRLTVT.

The chain couples TRBV7-3 to TRBJ2-2, with 13 bases that match TRBD2. The ends lost 4 bases at V and 6 bases at J; junction bases unmatched: 5. The CDR3 has 16 amino acids. CDR1 is SGHTA and CDR2 is FQGTGA in the germline V gene. Here the CDR3 DNA reads TGTGCCAGCAGCTCGGGACTAGCGGGAATGGCCGGGGAGCTGTTTTTT. Residues: CASSSGLAGMAGELFF.

This chain joins TRBV7-2 and TRBJ1-4; D is unresolved. V was shortened by 4 bases and J by 7 bases, with 13 bases between the two germline ends. The CDR3 length is 14 residues. The V gene's germline CDR1 is SGHTA and CDR2 FQGNSA. The CDR3 loop is CASSSSVGSEKLFF. The CDR3 DNA sequence: TGTGCCAGCAGCTCTTCAGTCGGCAGTGAAAAACTGTTTTTT. Variable domain in full (rest from reference TRBV7-2 and TRBJ1-4): GAGVSQSPSNKVTEKGKDVELRCDPISGHTALYWYRQSLGQGLEFLIYFQGNSAPDKSGLPSDRFSAERTGGSVSTLTIQRTQQEDSAVYLCASSSSVGSEKLFFGSGTQLSVL.

The V and J genes are TRBV5-1 and TRBJ1-1, with 8 bases lining up with TRBD1. CDR1 is SGHRS and CDR2 is YFSETQ in the germline V gene. CDR3 length: 15 amino acids. Germline trimming cut 4 bases from V and 1 base from J; bases unmatched to any gene: 6. CDR3 coding DNA: TGCGCCAGCAGCCCCAGGACAGGGACGAACACTGAAGCTTTCTTT. It encodes CASSPRTGTNTEAFF. Looking up the rest from reference TRBV5-1 and TRBJ1-1 gives the full variable domain: KAGVTQTPRYLIKTRGQQVTLSCSPISGHRSVSWYQQTPGQGLQFLFEYFSETQRNKGNFPGRFSGRQFSNSRSEMNVSTLELGDSALYLCASSPRTGTNTEAFFGQGTRLTVV.

The count of this clone is one. The rearrangement links TRBV9 to TRBJ2-7; D is unclear. Germline V gene sequence: CDR1 SGDLS, CDR2 YYNGEE. Deletions cut 0 bases from V and 4 bases from J, with 14 bases between. The CDR3 has 15 amino acids. Here the CDR3 reads CASSVALGPRYEQYF. The CDR3 DNA reads TGTGCCAGCAGCGTAGCTCTCGGACCGCGGTACGAGCAGTACTTC.

The rearrangement joins TRBV4-2 to TRBJ1-3, with D possibly matching TRBD1 (6 bases). The CDR3 extends over 15 amino acids. Germline loops: CDR1 LGHNA, CDR2 YNFKEQ. Trimming cost V 0 bases and J 7 bases, with 13 bases left between them. CDR3 nucleotide sequence: TGTGCCAGCAGCCAAGATCCGGCAGGGGTGAACACCATATATTTT. This gives the protein CASSQDPAGVNTIYF.